The 20 T cell receptor beta chains below were found in one sample sequenced in a study of CD8 T cells in ankylosing spondylitis (dated by TCRdb to the late 2010s). Library generation was performed with 5' RACE. Instrument on record: Illumina HiSeq 2500. TCRdb applied fastp at Q25 and MiXCR to the public reads, then kept only in-frame beta chains. Entries that share a CDR3 protein sequence are merged under the most common genes and DNA. The sample table records about 36,000 distinct CDR3 sequences; 6% of these occur just once. Of the sample, about 12% falls within the top ten clones. What was sequenced was blood, either unsorted or a sorted T cell fraction (not recorded which). These receptors originate from a male donor with ankylosing spondylitis or in good health (not recorded which).

At least ten counts were recorded for this clonotype. The J gene is TRBJ1-5, the V gene TRBV15; D may be TRBD1 (5 bases). Germline lookup yields CDR1 LNHNV and CDR2 YYDKDF (reference sequence). This CDR3 spans 16 amino acids. V was shortened by 2 bases and J by 0 bases, with 11 bases between the two germline ends. The CDR3 spells CATSRTRDVSNQPQHF. Here the CDR3 DNA reads TGTGCCACCAGCAGAACCCGGGACGTTAGCAATCAGCCCCAGCATTTT.

As concerns this clonotype: A much larger clone differs by one base, so this may be a read error. The rearrangement joins TRBV6-5 to TRBJ1-5; D uncertain. The CDR3 extends over 13 amino acids. The germline V gene encodes CDR1 MNHEY and CDR2 SVGAGI. This CDR3 is CAGSYAPDQPQHF. The DNA for the CDR3 is TGTGCCGGCAGTTACGCGCCTGATCAGCCCCAGCATTTT.

At least ten counts were recorded for this clonotype. The chain carries TRBV28 and TRBJ2-7; TRBD1 matches at 8 bases. V was clipped by 6 bases and J by 9 bases; unmatched bases: 16. The germline V gene has CDR1 MDHEN and CDR2 SYDVKM. This CDR3 comprises 15 residues. CDR3 coding DNA: TGTGCCAGCAGCCGAGGGACAGGAGGTTTACGCTGGCAGTACTTC. Encoded protein: CASSRGTGGLRWQYF.

Of note for this clonotype: A much larger clone lies one base from this, so it may be a read error. CDR3 sequence (DNA): TGTGCCGGCAGCGTGACCGGGACAGGGAACACTGAAGCTTTCTTT. This gives the protein CAGSVTGTGNTEAFF. V usage is TRBV9 and J usage is TRBJ1-1, with TRBD1 identical over 8 bases. CDR3 length: 15 residues. In germline, CDR1 is SGDLS, CDR2 YYNGEE.

The sample holds many counts of this clonotype. This sequence joins TRBV9 and TRBJ1-1; TRBD1 might be the D (5 bases). In germline, CDR1 is SGDLS, CDR2 YYNGEE. The CDR3 contains 16 residues. Trimming left V 3 bases short and J 3 bases short, with 18 bases between. CDR3 sequence reads: CASSAEMGHFDTEAFF. CDR3 sequence (DNA): TGTGCCAGCAGCGCCGAAATGGGGCATTTTGACACTGAAGCTTTCTTT.

This clonotype was seen many times. CDR3 nucleotides: TGTGCCAGCAGCCCCGGGACTAGCGGGAGTGCGAATACGCAGTATTTT. Its translation is CASSPGTSGSANTQYF. V usage is TRBV2 and J usage is TRBJ2-3; 14 bases map to TRBD2. The CDR3 covers 16 residues. The germline V gene encodes CDR1 SNHLY and CDR2 FYNNEI. Trimming removed 6 bases from V and 7 bases from J; junction bases left unmatched: 9.

This clonotype was found many times. V and J are TRBV12-3 or TRBV12-4 and TRBJ2-7, with D tentatively TRBD2 (5 bases). The CDR3 extends over 13 amino acids. V lost 4 bases to trimming and J lost 3 bases, with 10 bases between them. In DNA, the CDR3 is TGTGCCAGCAGTTCGAATGAGGGCTACGAGCAGTACTTC. Amino acid sequence: CASSSNEGYEQYF.

Ten or more counts support this clonotype. The V call is TRBV3-1, the J call TRBJ2-3; D not resolved. Between the trimmed V and J ends, which lost 4 bases and 6 bases, there was a span of 8 bases. Germline V gives CDR1 LGHDT, CDR2 YNNKEL (reference sequence). The CDR3 length is 12 residues. CDR3 region: CASSPTGDTQYF. As DNA, the CDR3 is TGTGCCAGCAGCCCGACCGGGGATACGCAGTATTTT.

This clonotype is medium-sized (0.01 to 0.1%). This chain links TRBV9 with TRBJ2-3; no clear D. CDR3 length: 13 residues. Trimming shortened V by 0 bases and J by 8 bases, and 10 bases separated the two germline ends. Germline values: CDR1 SGDLS, CDR2 YYNGEE. CDR3 loop: CASSVEVGLTQYF. The CDR3 DNA follows: TGTGCCAGCAGCGTAGAAGTAGGGCTTACGCAGTATTTT. Complete variable domain (other parts from reference TRBV9 and TRBJ2-3): DSGVTQTPKHLITATGQRVTLRCSPRSGDLSVYWYQQSLDQGLQFLIQYYNGEERAKGNILERFSAQQFPDLHSELNLSSLELGDSALYFCASSVEVGLTQYFGPGTRLTVL.

This clonotype occurred many times. This rearrangement joins TRBV5-1 to TRBJ2-1; 7 bases are a match to TRBD2. Germline CDR1 and CDR2: SGHRS and YFSETQ. The CDR3 loop spans 17 amino acids. V was clipped by 3 bases and J by 0 bases; unmatched bases: 9. CDR3 sequence reads: CASSWVTSASSYNEQFF. For the CDR3, the DNA is TGCGCCAGCAGCTGGGTCACTAGCGCGAGCTCCTACAATGAGCAGTTCTTC.

This clonotype occurred many times. The rearrangement joins TRBV5-1 to TRBJ2-1; D gene ambiguous. Germline-derived CDR1 and CDR2 are SGHRS and YFSETQ. The CDR3 runs 13 residues. Between the trimmed V and J ends, which lost 2 bases and 8 bases, there was a span of 11 bases. Here the CDR3 DNA reads TGCGCCAGCAGCTTCGAGAGAATCTATGAGCAGTTCTTC. It encodes CASSFERIYEQFF.

This clonotype appeared many times. The chain carries TRBV11-1 and TRBJ2-2; D possibly corresponds to TRBD2 (5 bases). Germline values: CDR1 SGHAT, CDR2 FQDESV (reference sequence). This CDR3 has 14 amino acids. The ends were cut back, 2 bases at V and 5 bases at J, with 9 bases in the middle. The CDR3 spells CASSLRELTGELFF. CDR3 coding DNA: TGTGCCAGCAGCTTACGGGAACTGACCGGGGAGCTGTTTTTT.

This clonotype was seen repeatedly, ten times or more. This chain uses TRBV20-1 with TRBJ1-2, with D possibly matching TRBD1 (5 bases). Germline V gene data show CDR1 as DFQATT and CDR2 as SNEGSKA (reference sequence). The CDR3 is 14 residues long. V lost 6 bases to trimming and J lost 2 bases, with 16 bases between them. The CDR3 DNA sequence: TGCAGTGCCGTCCCGGGGCTGGGCAACTATGGCTACACCTTC. It translates to CSAVPGLGNYGYTF.

This clonotype was observed a few times. The chain recombines TRBV20-1 with TRBJ2-1, with no clear D. The CDR3 extends over 12 amino acids. Germline assignment: CDR1 DFQATT and CDR2 SNEGSKA (reference sequence). V was clipped by 1 base and J by 5 bases, with 6 bases between them. Here the CDR3 DNA reads TGCAGTGCTAGAGGTTCTGACAATGAGCAGTTCTTC. Amino acids: CSARGSDNEQFF.

This clonotype was picked up many times. The gene calls are TRBV20-1 and TRBJ1-5; perhaps TRBD1 as D (5 bases). Trimming pared 6 bases from V and 7 bases from J, leaving 10 bases between. The CDR3 is 11 residues long. Germline-derived CDR1 and CDR2 are DFQATT and SNEGSKA (reference sequence). The CDR3 here is CSAHRGQPQHF. CDR3 in DNA: TGCAGTGCGCATCGGGGGCAGCCCCAGCATTTT.

This clonotype has a count of ten or more. The rearrangement joins TRBV4-2 to TRBJ2-5; possibly TRBD1 for D (6 bases). CDR1 LGHNA and CDR2 YNFKEQ come from the germline V gene. CDR3 length: 13 residues. V lost 4 bases to trimming and J lost 5 bases, with 11 bases between them. The CDR3 sequence is CASSPEGVETQYF. The CDR3 DNA follows: TGTGCCAGCAGCCCAGAGGGGGTGGAGACCCAGTACTTC.

The sample holds many counts of this clonotype. The V call is TRBV20-1, the J call TRBJ2-5, with 7 bases matching TRBD1. The CDR3 sequence is 14 residues long. Germline lookup yields CDR1 DFQATT and CDR2 SNEGSKA (reference sequence). J lost 6 bases, V lost 6 bases, and 13 bases had no gene match. The CDR3 nucleotides read TGCAGTGCCCGACAGGGTTTTAGCACCCAGACCCAGTACTTC. Its translation is CSARQGFSTQTQYF.

Ten or more counts support this clonotype. V gene TRBV5-1 combines with J gene TRBJ2-2; 15 bases match TRBD2. J lost 5 bases, V lost 4 bases, and 3 bases had no gene match. The CDR3 totals 16 residues. The germline gives CDR1 SGHRS, CDR2 YFSETQ. As DNA, the CDR3 is TGCGCCAGCAGCCCCGGGACTAGCGGGAGGACCGGGGAGCTGTTTTTT. This encodes CASSPGTSGRTGELFF.

This clonotype was recorded at least ten times. V and J are TRBV5-1 and TRBJ1-1; no clear D. V was cut by 2 bases and J by 5 bases, with 7 bases left in between. This CDR3 comprises 12 residues. CDR1 and CDR2 from the germline V gene are SGHRS and YFSETQ. The DNA of the CDR3 is TGCGCCAGCAGCTTCGGGCAGACTGAAGCTTTCTTT. This gives the protein CASSFGQTEAFF.

This clonotype was recorded at least ten times. The J gene is TRBJ2-7, the V gene TRBV4-3; the match to TRBD2 covers 12 bases. V was clipped by 4 bases and J by 5 bases; unmatched bases: 12. CDR1 is LGHNA and CDR2 is YSLEER in the germline V gene. This CDR3 region has 17 residues. DNA for the CDR3: TGCGCCAGCAGCCTAGCCGCGGGGGGACTAGCGGGCCACGAGCAGTACTTC. The encoded protein is CASSLAAGGLAGHEQYF.